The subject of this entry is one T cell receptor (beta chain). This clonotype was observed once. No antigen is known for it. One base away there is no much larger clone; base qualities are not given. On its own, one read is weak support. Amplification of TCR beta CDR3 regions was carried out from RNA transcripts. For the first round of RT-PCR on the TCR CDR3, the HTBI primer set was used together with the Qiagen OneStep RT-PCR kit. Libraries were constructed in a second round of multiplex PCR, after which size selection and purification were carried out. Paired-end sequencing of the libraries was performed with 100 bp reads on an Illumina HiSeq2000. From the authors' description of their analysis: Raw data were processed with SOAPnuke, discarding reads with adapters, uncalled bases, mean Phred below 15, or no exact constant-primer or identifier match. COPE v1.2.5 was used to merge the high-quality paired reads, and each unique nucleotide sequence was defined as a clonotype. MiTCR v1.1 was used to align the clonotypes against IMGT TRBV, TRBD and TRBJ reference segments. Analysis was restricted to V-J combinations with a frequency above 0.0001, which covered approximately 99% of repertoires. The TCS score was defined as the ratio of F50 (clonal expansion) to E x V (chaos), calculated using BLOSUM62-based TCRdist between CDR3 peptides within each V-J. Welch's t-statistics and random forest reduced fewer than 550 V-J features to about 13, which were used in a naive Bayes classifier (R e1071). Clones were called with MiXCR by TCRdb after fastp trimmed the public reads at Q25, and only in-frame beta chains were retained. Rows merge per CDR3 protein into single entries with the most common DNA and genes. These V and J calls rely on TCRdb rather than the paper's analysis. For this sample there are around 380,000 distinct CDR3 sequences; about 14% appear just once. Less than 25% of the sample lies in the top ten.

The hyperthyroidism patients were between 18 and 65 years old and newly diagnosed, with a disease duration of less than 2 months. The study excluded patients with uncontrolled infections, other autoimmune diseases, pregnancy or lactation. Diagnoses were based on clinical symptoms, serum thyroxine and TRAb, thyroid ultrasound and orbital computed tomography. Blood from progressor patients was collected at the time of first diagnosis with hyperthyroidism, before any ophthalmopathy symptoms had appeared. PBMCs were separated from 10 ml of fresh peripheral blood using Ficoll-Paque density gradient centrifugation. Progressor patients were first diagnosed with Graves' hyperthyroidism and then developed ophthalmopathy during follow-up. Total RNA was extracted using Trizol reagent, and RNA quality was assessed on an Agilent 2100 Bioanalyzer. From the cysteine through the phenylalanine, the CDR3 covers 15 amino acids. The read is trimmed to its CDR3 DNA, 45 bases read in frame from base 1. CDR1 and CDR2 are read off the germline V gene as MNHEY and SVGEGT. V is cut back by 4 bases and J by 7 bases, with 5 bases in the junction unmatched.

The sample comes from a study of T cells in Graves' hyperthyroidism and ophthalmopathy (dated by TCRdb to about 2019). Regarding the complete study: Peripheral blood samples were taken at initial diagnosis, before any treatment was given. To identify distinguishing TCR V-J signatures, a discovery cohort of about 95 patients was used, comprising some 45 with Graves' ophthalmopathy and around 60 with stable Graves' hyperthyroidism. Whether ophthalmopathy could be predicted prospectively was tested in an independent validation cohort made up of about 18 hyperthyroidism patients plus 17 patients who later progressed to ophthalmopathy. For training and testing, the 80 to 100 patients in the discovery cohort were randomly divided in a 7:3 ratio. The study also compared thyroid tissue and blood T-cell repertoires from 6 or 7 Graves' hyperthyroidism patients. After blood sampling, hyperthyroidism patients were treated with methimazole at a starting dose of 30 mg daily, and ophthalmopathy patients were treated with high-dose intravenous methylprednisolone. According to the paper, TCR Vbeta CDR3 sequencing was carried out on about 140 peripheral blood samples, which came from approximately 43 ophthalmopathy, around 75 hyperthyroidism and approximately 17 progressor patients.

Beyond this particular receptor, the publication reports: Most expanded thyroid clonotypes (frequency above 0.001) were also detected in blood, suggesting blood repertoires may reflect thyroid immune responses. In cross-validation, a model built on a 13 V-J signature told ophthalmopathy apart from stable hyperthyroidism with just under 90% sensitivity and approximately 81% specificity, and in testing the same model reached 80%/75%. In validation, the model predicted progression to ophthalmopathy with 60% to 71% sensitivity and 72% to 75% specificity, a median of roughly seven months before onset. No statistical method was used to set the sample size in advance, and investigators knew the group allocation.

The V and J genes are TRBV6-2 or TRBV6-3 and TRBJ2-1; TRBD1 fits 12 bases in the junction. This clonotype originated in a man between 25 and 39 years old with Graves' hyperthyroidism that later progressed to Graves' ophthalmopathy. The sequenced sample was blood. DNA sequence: TGTGCCAGCAGTTCCGGGACAGGGGGCGGGAATGAGCAGTTCTTC. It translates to CASSSGTGGGNEQFF.